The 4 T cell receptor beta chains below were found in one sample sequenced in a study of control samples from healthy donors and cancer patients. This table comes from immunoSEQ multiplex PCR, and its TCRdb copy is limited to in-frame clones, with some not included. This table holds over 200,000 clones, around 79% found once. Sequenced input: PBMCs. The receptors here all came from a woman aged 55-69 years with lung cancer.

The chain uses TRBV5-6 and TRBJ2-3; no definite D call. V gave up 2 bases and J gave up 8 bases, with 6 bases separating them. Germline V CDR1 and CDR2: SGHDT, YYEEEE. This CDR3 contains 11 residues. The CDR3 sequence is CASSFLGTQYF. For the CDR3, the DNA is TGTGCCAGCAGCTTCTTGGGTACGCAGTATTTT.

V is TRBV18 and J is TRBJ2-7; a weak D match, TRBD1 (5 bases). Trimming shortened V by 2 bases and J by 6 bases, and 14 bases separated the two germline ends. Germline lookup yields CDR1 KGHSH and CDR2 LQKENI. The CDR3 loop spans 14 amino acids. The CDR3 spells CASSPIITTGEQYF. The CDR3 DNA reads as TGTGCCAGCTCACCAATAATCACAACAGGCGAGCAGTACTTC.

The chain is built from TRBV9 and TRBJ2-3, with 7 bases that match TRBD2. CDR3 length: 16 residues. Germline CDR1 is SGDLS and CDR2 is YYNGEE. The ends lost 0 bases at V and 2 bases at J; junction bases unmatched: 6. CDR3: CASSVGPAGNTDTQYF. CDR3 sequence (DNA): TGTGCCAGCAGCGTAGGTCCAGCGGGGAACACAGATACGCAGTATTTT. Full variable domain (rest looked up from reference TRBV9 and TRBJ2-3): DSGVTQTPKHLITATGQRVTLRCSPRSGDLSVYWYQQSLDQGLQFLIQYYNGEERAKGNILERFSAQQFPDLHSELNLSSLELGDSALYFCASSVGPAGNTDTQYFGPGTRLTVL.

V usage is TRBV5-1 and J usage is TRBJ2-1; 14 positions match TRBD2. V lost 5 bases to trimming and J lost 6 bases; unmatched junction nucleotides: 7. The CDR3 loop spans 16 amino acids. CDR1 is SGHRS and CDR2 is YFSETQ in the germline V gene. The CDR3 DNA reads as TGCGCCAGCAGGGGACCGGGACTAGCGGGAGTCAATGAGCAGTTCTTC. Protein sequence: CASRGPGLAGVNEQFF.